This T cell receptor beta chain was captured by sequencing in a study of shared clonotypes between healthy human individuals (dated by TCRdb to 2020 to 2021). About the investigation overall: Three men and two women, aged 18 to 49 years, made up the cohort. For each donor, CD4 naive and CD4 memory were each run on three plates, CD8 naive on two plates, and CD8 memory on one plate. Blood TCR repertoires of about five healthy adults were deeply sequenced to estimate repertoire size and the extent of clonotype sharing between individuals. Libraries were prepared and TCR repertoires were sequenced by different laboratories using diverse techniques, in order to increase sequencing depth and limit assay-specific biases. Between about 0.9 and 8.9 billion PBMCs per donor were obtained by leukapheresis. On the study overall, not on this receptor specifically: Rarefaction of sorted-subset datasets indicated incomplete sequencing despite the large sequencing depth. Compared with non-shared clonotypes, clonotypes shared by all four sorted-subset donors had higher generation probabilities. Sharing across several donors was observed for around 5% of naive CD4, about 4% of naive CD8, over 2% of memory CD4, and about 0.4% of memory CD8 clonotypes. Because the study included only a small number of donors, the genetic and exposure-history diversity represented was limited. Sampling was restricted to blood, and TCR repertoires in tissues likely differ from the TCR repertoires found in blood. Estimated clonotype richness was generally larger for naive than for memory subsets. Based on pairwise subsampling, the degree of clonotype sharing among donors was expected to be affected by sequencing depth.

Healthy HIV-negative adults with no recently reported acute infections or vaccinations were included as donors. Every donor was a Caucasian adult residing in Nashville, Tennessee, USA. CD4+ T cells were enriched by magnetic negative selection, after which naive cells were positively selected on CD45RA and the negative fraction was taken as the memory subset. Blood was obtained by leukapheresis, after which PBMCs were separated by Ficoll-Histopaque density gradient centrifugation and cryopreserved in liquid nitrogen vapor phase. Analytical flow cytometry was used to check the purity and quantity of every magnetically sorted T cell population. From each sorted fraction, genomic DNA was isolated and quantified by UV absorbance on a Nanodrop 2000c. The germline V and J ends show losses of 8 bases and 2 bases respectively, and no gene match explains 0 bases of the junction. From the cysteine through the phenylalanine, the CDR3 covers 12 amino acids. Solely the CDR3 DNA is kept, with 36 bases framed from the first base. CDR1 is given as MNHEY and CDR2 as SMNVEV, both from the germline V gene (reference sequence).

This clone was observed a few times. It lacks a known antigen. No base qualities exist here, and no much larger clone lies one base off it. Other nucleotide sequences in the sample specify the same CDR3. TCR CDR3 regions were amplified from genomic DNA by multiplex PCR using the deep immunoSEQ assay. Extracted genomic DNA from each cell subset was distributed evenly across all wells of several immunoSEQ 96-well plates, and each plate was treated as a replicate. Each replicate PCR for sorted subsets received around 210 ng genomic DNA, equal to some 32,000 T cell genomes. Purified libraries were quantified with a Qubit 3.0 fluorometer, sized on a Bioanalyzer 2100, and re-quantified with the KAPA Library Quantification kit. Every immunoSEQ 96-well plate was sequenced on a dedicated single-read 150-cycle Illumina NextSeq 550 flow cell. In the source study's methods: The immunoSEQ output contained only junctional sequences without quality scores, so filtering could not match that applied to full-length reads. To assign V/J genes and CDR3, sequences were annotated using PyIR, a Python wrapper for IgBLAST v1.9, with IMGT germline references. Any read was removed if the V/J assignment was weak (E-value above 1e-6), the CDR3 was missing, or the read contained stop codons, out-of-frame junctions, or ambiguous translated residues. V3J clonotypes were defined by identical inferred V gene, J gene, and CDR3 amino acid sequence. To compute the percentage overlap between repertoires, the number of shared unique clonotypes was divided by the size of the smaller repertoire. Richness of each repertoire was evaluated using RTK rarefaction, the Chao1 estimator, and Recon v2.1 estimates of unobserved clonotypes. Generation probabilities for all TCRbeta clonotypes obtained by the gDNA method from a handful of donors were computed using OLGA. TCRdb took this table from immuneACCESS and kept in-frame rearrangements with V and J called. Such tables lack part of the clones; where checked against another copy, unresolved V genes explain under half of the gap, and the rest is unexplained. Clonal size and the V and J genes are those of that table, whereas D and trimming came from the DNA. This sample lists nearly 1 million clones; 70% to 85% were detected once. The ten biggest clones cover around 1.4% of the sample.

The sequence was collected from a man aged 18 to 35 in good health. This receptor chain uses TRBV27 and TRBJ1-3, with 7 junctional bases fitting TRBD1. Sequencing was done on a sample of memory CD4+ T cells sorted from blood. The sample's cell subset or site label is to be understood as: CD45RA-negative fraction. Here the CDR3 is given as CASQGAGNTIYF. The nucleotides are TGTGCCAGCCAGGGGGCTGGAAACACCATATATTTT.